This T cell receptor (beta chain) was captured in a study of blood T cell repertoires in COVID-19. In the study's own analysis: The assay estimated nucleated cells by amplifying reference gene primers. TCRdb keeps only in-frame clones here, not all; method: immunoSEQ multiplex PCR. V and J calls and clone size are copied from that table; D and trimming were computed from the DNA. The data contain about 70,000 clones, 75% to 90% of them singletons. This CDR3 spans 12 amino acids. Looked up from germline, CDR1 is SQVTM and CDR2 is ANQGSEA. V was pared by 5 bases and J by 6 bases, with 5 bases of the junction left unmatched.

The J gene is TRBJ2-3, the V gene TRBV29-1; 7 bases match TRBD2. The sample was peripheral blood. This TCR came from a man at least 80 years old with acute or convalescent COVID-19. This CDR3 reads CSVWAGVDTQYF. In DNA, the CDR3 is TGCAGCGTTTGGGCGGGAGTGGATACGCAGTATTTT.